This T cell receptor beta chain was recovered during a study of response to subunit inactivated influenza vaccine. In TCRdb, the RT-PCR reads were re-called with MiXCR into one record per CDR3 protein. The sample has 500,000 to 550,000 distinct CDR3 sequences; 7.6% are singletons. With V trimmed by 4 bases and J by 0 bases, 11 bases remained unmatched. Germline V lookup: CDR1 SEHNR, CDR2 FQNEAQ (reference sequence). The CDR3 contains 17 residues. The V and J genes are TRBV7-9 and TRBJ1-1, with TRBD1 matching 7 bases. The sample here was PBMCs from blood, taken around 2 years after vaccination. The sequence was collected from a man between 50 and 75 years old who received an inactivated influenza vaccine. The CDR3 DNA follows: TGTGCCAGCAGCTCCGACACAGGGGTTCGGATGAACACTGAAGCTTTCTTT. Residues: CASSSDTGVRMNTEAFF.